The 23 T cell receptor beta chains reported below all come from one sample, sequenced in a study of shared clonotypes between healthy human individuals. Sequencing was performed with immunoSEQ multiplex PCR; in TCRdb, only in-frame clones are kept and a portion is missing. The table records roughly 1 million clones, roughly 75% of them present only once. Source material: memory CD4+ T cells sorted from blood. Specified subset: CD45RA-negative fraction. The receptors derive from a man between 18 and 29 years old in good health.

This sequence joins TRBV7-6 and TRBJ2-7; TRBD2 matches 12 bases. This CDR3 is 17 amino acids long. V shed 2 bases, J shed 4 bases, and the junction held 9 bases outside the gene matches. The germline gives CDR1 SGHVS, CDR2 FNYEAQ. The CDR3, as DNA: TGTGCCAGCAGCTTATCCCCAGCGGGGACTAGCGGGTACGAGCAGTACTTC. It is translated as CASSLSPAGTSGYEQYF.

In nucleotides, the CDR3 is TGTGCCAGCGGGGGGCCTTTCTCCTACGAGCAGTACTTC. Translation gives CASGGPFSYEQYF. This sequence joins TRBV2 and TRBJ2-7; D tentatively reads TRBD1 or TRBD2 (6 bases each). Trimming left V 8 bases short and J 0 bases short, with 11 bases between. The CDR3 extends over 13 amino acids. Germline values: CDR1 SNHLY, CDR2 FYNNEI.

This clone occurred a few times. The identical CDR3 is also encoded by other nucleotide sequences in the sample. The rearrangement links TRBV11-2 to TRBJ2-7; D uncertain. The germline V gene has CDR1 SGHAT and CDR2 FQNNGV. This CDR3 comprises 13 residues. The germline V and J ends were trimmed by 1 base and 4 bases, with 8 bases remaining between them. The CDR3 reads CASSLGGLYEQYF. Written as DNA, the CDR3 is TGTGCCAGCAGCTTAGGAGGTCTTTACGAGCAGTACTTC.

The chain's CDR3 is CASSAGGENQPQHF. Here the CDR3 DNA reads TGTGCCAGCAGCGCCGGCGGGGAAAATCAGCCCCAGCATTTT. This chain connects TRBV6-6 to TRBJ1-5, with D unclear. V dropped 6 bases and J dropped 4 bases, with 13 bases sitting between them. The germline CDR1 and CDR2 sequences are MNHNY and SVGAGI (reference sequence). This CDR3 is 14 amino acids long.

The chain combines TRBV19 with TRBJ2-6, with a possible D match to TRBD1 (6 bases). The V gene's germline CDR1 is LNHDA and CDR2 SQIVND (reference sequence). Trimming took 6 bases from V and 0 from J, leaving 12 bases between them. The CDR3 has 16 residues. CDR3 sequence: CASRPTGTSGANVLTF. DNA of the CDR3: TGTGCCAGTAGGCCGACAGGCACCTCTGGGGCCAACGTCCTGACTTTC. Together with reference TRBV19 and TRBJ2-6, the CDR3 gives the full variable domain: DGGITQSPKYLFRKEGQNVTLSCEQNLNHDAMYWYRQDPGQGLRLIYYSQIVNDFQKGDIAEGYSVSREKKESFPLTVTSAQKNPTAFYLCASRPTGTSGANVLTFGAGSRLTVL.

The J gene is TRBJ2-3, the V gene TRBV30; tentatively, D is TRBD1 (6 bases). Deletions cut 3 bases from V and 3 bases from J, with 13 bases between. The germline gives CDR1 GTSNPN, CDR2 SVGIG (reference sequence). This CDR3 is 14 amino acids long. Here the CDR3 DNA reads TGTGCCTGGAGAACCAACAGGGAGACAGATACGCAGTATTTT. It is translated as CAWRTNRETDTQYF.

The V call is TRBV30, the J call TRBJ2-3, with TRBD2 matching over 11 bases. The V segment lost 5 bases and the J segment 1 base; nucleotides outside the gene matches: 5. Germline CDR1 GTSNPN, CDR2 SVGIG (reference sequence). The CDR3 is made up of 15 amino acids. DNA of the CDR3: TGTGCCTGGGGGATGACTAGCGGGGGCACAGATACGCAGTATTTT. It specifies CAWGMTSGGTDTQYF.

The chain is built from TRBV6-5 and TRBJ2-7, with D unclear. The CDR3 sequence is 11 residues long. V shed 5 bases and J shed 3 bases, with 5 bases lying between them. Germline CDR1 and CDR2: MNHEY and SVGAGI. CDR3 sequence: CASSDNYEQYF. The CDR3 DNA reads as TGTGCCAGCAGTGACAACTACGAGCAGTACTTC.

Written as DNA, the CDR3 is TGTGCCAGTAGACACGGACAGCCGCCCCCCTATGGCTACACCTTC. It yields the protein CASRHGQPPPYGYTF. The J gene is TRBJ1-2, the V gene TRBV19; D is possibly TRBD1 (6 bases). Germline values: CDR1 LNHDA, CDR2 SQIVND (reference sequence). This CDR3 comprises 15 residues. The V end was cut by 6 bases, the J end by 4 bases, with 18 bases between. Full variable domain (rest looked up from reference TRBV19 and TRBJ1-2): DGGITQSPKYLFRKEGQNVTLSCEQNLNHDAMYWYRQDPGQGLRLIYYSQIVNDFQKGDIAEGYSVSREKKESFPLTVTSAQKNPTAFYLCASRHGQPPPYGYTFGSGTRLTVV.

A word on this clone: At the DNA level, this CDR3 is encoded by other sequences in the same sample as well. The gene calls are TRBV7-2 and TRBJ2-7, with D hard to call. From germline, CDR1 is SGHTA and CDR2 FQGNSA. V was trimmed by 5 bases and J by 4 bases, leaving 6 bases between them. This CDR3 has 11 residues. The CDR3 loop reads CASSLSYEQYF. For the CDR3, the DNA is TGTGCCAGCAGCCTCTCATACGAGCAGTACTTC.

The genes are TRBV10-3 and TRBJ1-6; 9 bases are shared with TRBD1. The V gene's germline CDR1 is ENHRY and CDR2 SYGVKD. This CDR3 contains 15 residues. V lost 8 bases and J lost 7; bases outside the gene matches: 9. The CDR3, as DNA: TGTGCCATCGGAAGGACAGGGGAAGAGAATTCACCCCTCCACTTT. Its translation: CAIGRTGEENSPLHF.

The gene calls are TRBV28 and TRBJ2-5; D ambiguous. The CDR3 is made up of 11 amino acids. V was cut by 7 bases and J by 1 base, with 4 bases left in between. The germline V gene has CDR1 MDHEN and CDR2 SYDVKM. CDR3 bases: TGTGCCAGCACCGCCCAAGAGACCCAGTACTTC. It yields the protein CASTAQETQYF.

The CDR3 sequence: CASSLGDRHSGANVLTF. CDR3 nucleotides: TGTGCCAGCAGCTTAGGCGACAGGCACTCTGGGGCCAACGTCCTGACTTTC. V and J are TRBV5-6 and TRBJ2-6, with D possibly matching TRBD1 (6 bases). Trimming cost V 2 bases and J 0 bases, with 12 bases left between them. The CDR3 spans 17 residues. CDR1 and CDR2 from the germline V gene are SGHDT and YYEEEE. Filled out from reference TRBV5-6 and TRBJ2-6, the complete variable domain reads DAGVTQSPTHLIKTRGQQVTLRCSPKSGHDTVSWYQQALGQGPQFIFQYYEEEERQRGNFPDRFSGHQFPNYSSELNVNALLLGDSALYLCASSLGDRHSGANVLTFGAGSRLTVL.

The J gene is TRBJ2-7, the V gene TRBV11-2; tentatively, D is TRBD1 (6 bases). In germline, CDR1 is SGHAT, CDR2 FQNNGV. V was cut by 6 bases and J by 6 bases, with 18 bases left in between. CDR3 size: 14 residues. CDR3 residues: CASSSTGTIGEQYF. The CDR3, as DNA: TGTGCCAGCAGTTCGACCGGGACAATCGGCGAGCAGTACTTC.

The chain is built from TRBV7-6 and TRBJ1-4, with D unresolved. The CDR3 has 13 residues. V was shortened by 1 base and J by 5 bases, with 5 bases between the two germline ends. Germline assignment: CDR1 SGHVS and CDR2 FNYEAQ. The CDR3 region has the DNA TGTGCCAGCAGCTTAGGGGAAAATGAAAAACTGTTTTTT. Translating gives CASSLGENEKLFF.

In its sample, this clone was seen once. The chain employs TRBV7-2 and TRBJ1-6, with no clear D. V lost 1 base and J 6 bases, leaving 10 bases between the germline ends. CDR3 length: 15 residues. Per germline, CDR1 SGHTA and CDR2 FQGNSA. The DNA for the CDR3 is TGTGCCAGCAGCTTAGGAGGGTCGGTTAATTCACCCCTCCACTTT. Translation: CASSLGGSVNSPLHF. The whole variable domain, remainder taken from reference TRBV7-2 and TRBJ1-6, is GAGVSQSPSNKVTEKGKDVELRCDPISGHTALYWYRQSLGQGLEFLIYFQGNSAPDKSGLPSDRFSAERTGGSVSTLTIQRTQQEDSAVYLCASSLGGSVNSPLHFGNGTRLTVT.

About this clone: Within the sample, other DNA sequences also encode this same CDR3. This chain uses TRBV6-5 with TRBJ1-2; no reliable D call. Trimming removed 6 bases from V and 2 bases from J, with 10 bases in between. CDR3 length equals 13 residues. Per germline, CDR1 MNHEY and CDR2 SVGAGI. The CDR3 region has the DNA TGTGCCAGCAGCCTCGACGGCAACTATGGCTACACCTTC. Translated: CASSLDGNYGYTF.

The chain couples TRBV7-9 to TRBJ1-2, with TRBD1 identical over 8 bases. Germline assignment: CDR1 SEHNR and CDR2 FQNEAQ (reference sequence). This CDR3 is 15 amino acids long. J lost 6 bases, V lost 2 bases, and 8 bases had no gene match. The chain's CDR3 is CASSLPTQGAHGYTF. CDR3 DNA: TGTGCCAGCAGCTTACCCACTCAGGGGGCTCATGGCTACACCTTC.

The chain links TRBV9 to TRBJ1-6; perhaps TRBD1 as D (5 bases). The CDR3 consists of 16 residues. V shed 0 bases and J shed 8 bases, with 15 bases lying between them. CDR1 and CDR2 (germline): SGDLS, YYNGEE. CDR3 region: CASSVGVGPRDSPLHF. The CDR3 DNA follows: TGTGCCAGCAGCGTAGGGGTAGGCCCCAGGGATTCACCCCTCCACTTT.

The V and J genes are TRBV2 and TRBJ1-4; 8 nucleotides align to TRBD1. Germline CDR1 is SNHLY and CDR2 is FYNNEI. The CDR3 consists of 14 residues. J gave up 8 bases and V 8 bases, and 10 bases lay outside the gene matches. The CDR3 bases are TGTGCCAGCGGTCTGCAGGGGGCTGGGGAAAAACTGTTTTTT. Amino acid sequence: CASGLQGAGEKLFF.

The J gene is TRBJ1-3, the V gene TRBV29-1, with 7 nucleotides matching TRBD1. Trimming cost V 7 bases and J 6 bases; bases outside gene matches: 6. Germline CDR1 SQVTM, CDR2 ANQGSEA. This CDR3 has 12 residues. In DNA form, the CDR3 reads TGCAGCGCCGGGACAGTGGAAAACACCATATATTTT. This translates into CSAGTVENTIYF.

CDR3 residues: CASSQSSGRSLSTDTQYF. Written as DNA, the CDR3 is TGCGCCAGCAGCCAATCTAGCGGGAGGTCCCTAAGCACAGATACGCAGTATTTT. This chain links TRBV4-1 with TRBJ2-3; 11 nucleotides line up with TRBD2. V was clipped by 2 bases and J by 0 bases; unmatched bases: 7. The CDR3 has 18 amino acids. Germline assignment: CDR1 MGHRA and CDR2 YSYEKL.

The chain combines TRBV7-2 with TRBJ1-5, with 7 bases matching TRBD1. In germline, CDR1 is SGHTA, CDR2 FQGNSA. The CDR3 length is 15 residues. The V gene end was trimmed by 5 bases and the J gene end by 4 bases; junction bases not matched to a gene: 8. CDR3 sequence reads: CASSRGTAQNQPQHF. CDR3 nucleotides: TGTGCCAGCAGCCGAGGGACAGCTCAGAATCAGCCCCAGCATTTT.